These 10 T cell receptor beta chains originate from one sample sequenced in a study of blood T cell repertoires in COVID-19. Using immunoSEQ multiplex PCR, the repertoire was profiled, and TCRdb retains in-frame clones only, with some absent. The table records under 200,000 clones, approximately 80% of them present only once. Sequencing was done on a sample of peripheral blood. The receptors were gathered from a woman older than 75 with active or convalescent COVID-19.

The DNA for the CDR3 is TGTGCCAGCAGCCAACCATCTGGAAACACCATATATTTT. Amino acids: CASSQPSGNTIYF. The chain links TRBV3-1 (or the pseudogene TRBV3-2) to TRBJ1-3; no clear D gene. Trimming left V 2 bases short and J 1 base short, with 3 bases between. CDR1 is LGHDT, CDR2 YNNKEL, per germline (reference sequence). The length of the CDR3 is 13 residues.

This chain connects TRBV7-2 to TRBJ2-5; TRBD2 matches 8 bases. The CDR3 spans 15 residues. Germline CDR1 and CDR2: SGHTA and FQGNSA. With V trimmed by 2 bases and J by 1 base, 3 bases remained unmatched. CDR3 protein: CASSLMAGGQETQYF. The DNA for the CDR3 is TGTGCCAGCAGCTTAATGGCGGGGGGCCAAGAGACCCAGTACTTC.

J is TRBJ2-1 and V is TRBV7-2; 10 nucleotides align to TRBD2. The CDR3 runs 17 residues. V trimming: 5 bases; J trimming: 0 bases; junction bases outside the gene matches: 7. Germline CDR1 SGHTA, CDR2 FQGNSA. The CDR3 DNA reads as TGTGCCAGCAGCGCCGGGACTAGCGTTAGCTCCTACAATGAGCAGTTCTTC. Its protein is CASSAGTSVSSYNEQFF.

The CDR3 protein is CASRPGQSPYGYTF. The DNA for the CDR3 is TGTGCCAGCAGACCGGGACAGTCCCCCTATGGCTACACCTTC. The chain employs TRBV6-5 and TRBJ1-2; TRBD1 agrees at 7 bases. V dropped 6 bases and J dropped 4; count of bases not matched to a gene: 8. This CDR3 has 14 amino acids. Germline V gives CDR1 MNHEY, CDR2 SVGAGI.

The chain joins TRBV7-9 to TRBJ2-7, with 7 positions matching TRBD1. The germline V gene encodes CDR1 SEHNR and CDR2 FQNEAQ (reference sequence). The length of the CDR3 is 13 residues. V was pared by 8 bases and J by 1 base, with 5 bases of the junction left unmatched. The CDR3 nucleotides read TGTGCCAGCGAGGGGGCAGGATCCTACGAGCAGTACTTC. The encoded protein is CASEGAGSYEQYF.

The genes are TRBV14 and TRBJ2-2; 12 positions match TRBD1. Per germline, CDR1 SGHDN and CDR2 FVKESK. The J segment lost 7 bases and the V segment lost 4 bases, leaving 10 bases of the junction unmatched. The CDR3 has 17 amino acids. CDR3 sequence (DNA): TGTGCCAGCAGCCCCCATTGGGGACAGGGGGCGAGCGGGGAGCTGTTTTTT. Translated: CASSPHWGQGASGELFF.

The J gene is TRBJ2-3, the V gene TRBV3-1 (or the pseudogene TRBV3-2); 7 nucleotides match TRBD2. The CDR3 loop spans 16 amino acids. CDR1 and CDR2 from the germline V gene are LGHDT and YNNKEL (reference sequence). V was pared by 2 bases and J by 0 bases, with 5 bases of the junction left unmatched. CDR3 sequence (DNA): TGTGCCAGCAGCCAAATATTTAGCGGGAGCACAGATACGCAGTATTTT. It yields the protein CASSQIFSGSTDTQYF.

The CDR3 loop reads CAVAQGARTEAFF. The CDR3 nucleotides read TGTGCCGTGGCCCAGGGGGCGCGCACTGAAGCTTTCTTT. This chain uses TRBV10-3 with TRBJ1-1; 8 positions agree with TRBD1. The CDR3 loop spans 13 amino acids. Germline loops: CDR1 ENHRY, CDR2 SYGVKD. The trim removed 11 bases at V and 4 bases at J, leaving 9 bases unmatched.

This sequence joins TRBV12-3 or TRBV12-4 and TRBJ1-1, with D maybe TRBD1 (5 bases). The CDR3 is 13 amino acids. V lost 5 bases to trimming and J lost 5 bases, with 12 bases between them. This chain's CDR3 is CASSLGGGTEAFF. DNA for the CDR3: TGTGCCAGCAGTCTCGGGGGGGGGACTGAAGCTTTCTTT.

The chain has TRBV20-1 and TRBJ1-1; weak D call: TRBD1 (5 bases). Per the germline V gene, CDR1 is DFQATT and CDR2 is SNEGSKA (reference sequence). V was pared by 3 bases and J by 7 bases, with 18 bases between. This CDR3 has 14 residues. CDR3 amino acids: CSASDSGGRIEAFF. CDR3 coding DNA: TGCAGTGCTAGTGACTCCGGGGGGAGAATTGAAGCTTTCTTT.